The sequence of this TCR beta chain was determined in a study of blood T cell repertoires in COVID-19. About the research overall: The United States, Italy and Spain supplied acute and convalescent COVID-19 samples. From T cells, B-cell-depleted T cells, or PBMCs came the material, which was cDNA or gDNA.

TCRdb's table, derived via immunoSEQ multiplex PCR, lists solely in-frame clones and lacks some. The sample consists of over 200,000 clones, more than 70% of them appearing once. Germline V gene lookup returns CDR1 LNHNV and CDR2 YYDKDF (reference sequence). Trimming removed 2 bases from V and 6 bases from J; junction bases left unmatched: 5. The CDR3 consists of 14 residues. The rearrangement joins TRBV15 to TRBJ2-3; 7 bases align to TRBD2. The receptor comes from a woman in her forties or fifties with acute or convalescent COVID-19. Sequences were obtained from peripheral blood. CDR3 sequence reads: CATSRKRDFDTQYF. As DNA, the CDR3 is TGTGCCACCAGCAGAAAGCGGGATTTTGATACGCAGTATTTT.